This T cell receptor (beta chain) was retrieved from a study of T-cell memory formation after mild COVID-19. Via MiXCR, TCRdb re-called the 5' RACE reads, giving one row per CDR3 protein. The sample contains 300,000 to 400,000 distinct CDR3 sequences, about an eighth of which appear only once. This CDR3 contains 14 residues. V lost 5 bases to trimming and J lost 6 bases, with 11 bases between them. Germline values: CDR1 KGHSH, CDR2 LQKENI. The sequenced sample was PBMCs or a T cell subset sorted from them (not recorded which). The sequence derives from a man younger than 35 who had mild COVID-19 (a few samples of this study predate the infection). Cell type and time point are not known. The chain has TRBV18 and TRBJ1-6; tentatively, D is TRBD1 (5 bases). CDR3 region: CASSVSGVNSPLHF. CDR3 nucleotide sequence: TGTGCCAGCTCAGTTTCGGGGGTTAATTCACCCCTCCACTTT.